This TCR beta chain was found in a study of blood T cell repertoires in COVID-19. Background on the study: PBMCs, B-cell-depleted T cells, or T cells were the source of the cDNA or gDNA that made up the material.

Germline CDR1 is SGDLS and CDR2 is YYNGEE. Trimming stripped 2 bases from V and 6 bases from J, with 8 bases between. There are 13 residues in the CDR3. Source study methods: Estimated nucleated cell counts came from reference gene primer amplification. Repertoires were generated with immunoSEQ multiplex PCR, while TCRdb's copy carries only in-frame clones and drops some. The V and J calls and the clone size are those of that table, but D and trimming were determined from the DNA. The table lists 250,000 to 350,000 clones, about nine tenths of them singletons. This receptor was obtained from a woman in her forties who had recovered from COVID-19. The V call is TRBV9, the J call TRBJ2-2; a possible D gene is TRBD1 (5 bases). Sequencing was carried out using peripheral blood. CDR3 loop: CASSVEGAGELFF. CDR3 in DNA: TGTGCCAGCAGCGTTGAAGGGGCCGGGGAGCTGTTTTTT.